The clone carrying this TCR beta chain appeared once. Assay used: immunoSEQ multiplex PCR; TCRdb lists only in-frame clones, some missing. The sample gives about 62,000 clones, 93% of which show up once; 3.2% is in the top ten. The CDR3 has 16 residues. V dropped 0 bases and J dropped 2; count of bases not matched to a gene: 3. Germline lookup yields CDR1 PRHDT and CDR2 FYEKMQ (reference sequence). The sample belongs to a study of T cell changes during pregnancy in multiple sclerosis. The sample consisted of CD8+ T cells from peripheral blood mononuclear cells, taken in the second trimester of pregnancy. This chain joins TRBV13 and TRBJ2-7; 11 bases map to TRBD2. The TCR originated in a female donor with multiple sclerosis, enrolled in a pregnancy study. The CDR3 loop reads CASSLGSSGRPYEQYF. CDR3 in DNA: TGTGCCAGCAGCTTAGGTTCTAGCGGGAGGCCCTACGAGCAGTACTTC.